This T cell receptor (beta chain) was sequenced during a study of blood T cell repertoires in COVID-19. Sequencing was performed with immunoSEQ multiplex PCR; in TCRdb, only in-frame clones are kept and a portion is missing. This table has over 25,000 clones, over 75% appearing once. The CDR3 consists of 13 residues. In germline, CDR1 is SGHKS, CDR2 YYEKEE (reference sequence). Trimming shortened V by 0 bases and J by 7 bases, and 8 bases separated the two germline ends. The chain employs TRBV5-5 and TRBJ1-5; D unclear. The sample taken for sequencing was peripheral blood. The sequence was collected from a man between 65 and 85 years old with active COVID-19. CDR3 coding DNA: TGTGCCAGCAGCTTGGGACTGGCCCAGCCCCAGCATTTT. Its protein is CASSLGLAQPQHF.